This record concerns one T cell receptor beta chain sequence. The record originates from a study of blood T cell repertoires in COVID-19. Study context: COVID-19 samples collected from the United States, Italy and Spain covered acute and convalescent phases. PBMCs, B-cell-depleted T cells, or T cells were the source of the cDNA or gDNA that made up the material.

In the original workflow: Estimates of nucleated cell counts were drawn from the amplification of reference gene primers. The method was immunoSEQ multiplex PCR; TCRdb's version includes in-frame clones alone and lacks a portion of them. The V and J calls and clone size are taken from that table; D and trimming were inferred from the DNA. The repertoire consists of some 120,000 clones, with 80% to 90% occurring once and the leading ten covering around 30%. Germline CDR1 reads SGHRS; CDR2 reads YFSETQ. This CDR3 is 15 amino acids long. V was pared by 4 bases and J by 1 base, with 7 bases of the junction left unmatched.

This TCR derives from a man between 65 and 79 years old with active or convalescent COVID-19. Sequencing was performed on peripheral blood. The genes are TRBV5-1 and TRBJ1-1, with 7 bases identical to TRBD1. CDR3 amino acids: CASSAWDRENTEAFF. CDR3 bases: TGCGCCAGCAGCGCATGGGACAGAGAGAACACTGAAGCTTTCTTT.